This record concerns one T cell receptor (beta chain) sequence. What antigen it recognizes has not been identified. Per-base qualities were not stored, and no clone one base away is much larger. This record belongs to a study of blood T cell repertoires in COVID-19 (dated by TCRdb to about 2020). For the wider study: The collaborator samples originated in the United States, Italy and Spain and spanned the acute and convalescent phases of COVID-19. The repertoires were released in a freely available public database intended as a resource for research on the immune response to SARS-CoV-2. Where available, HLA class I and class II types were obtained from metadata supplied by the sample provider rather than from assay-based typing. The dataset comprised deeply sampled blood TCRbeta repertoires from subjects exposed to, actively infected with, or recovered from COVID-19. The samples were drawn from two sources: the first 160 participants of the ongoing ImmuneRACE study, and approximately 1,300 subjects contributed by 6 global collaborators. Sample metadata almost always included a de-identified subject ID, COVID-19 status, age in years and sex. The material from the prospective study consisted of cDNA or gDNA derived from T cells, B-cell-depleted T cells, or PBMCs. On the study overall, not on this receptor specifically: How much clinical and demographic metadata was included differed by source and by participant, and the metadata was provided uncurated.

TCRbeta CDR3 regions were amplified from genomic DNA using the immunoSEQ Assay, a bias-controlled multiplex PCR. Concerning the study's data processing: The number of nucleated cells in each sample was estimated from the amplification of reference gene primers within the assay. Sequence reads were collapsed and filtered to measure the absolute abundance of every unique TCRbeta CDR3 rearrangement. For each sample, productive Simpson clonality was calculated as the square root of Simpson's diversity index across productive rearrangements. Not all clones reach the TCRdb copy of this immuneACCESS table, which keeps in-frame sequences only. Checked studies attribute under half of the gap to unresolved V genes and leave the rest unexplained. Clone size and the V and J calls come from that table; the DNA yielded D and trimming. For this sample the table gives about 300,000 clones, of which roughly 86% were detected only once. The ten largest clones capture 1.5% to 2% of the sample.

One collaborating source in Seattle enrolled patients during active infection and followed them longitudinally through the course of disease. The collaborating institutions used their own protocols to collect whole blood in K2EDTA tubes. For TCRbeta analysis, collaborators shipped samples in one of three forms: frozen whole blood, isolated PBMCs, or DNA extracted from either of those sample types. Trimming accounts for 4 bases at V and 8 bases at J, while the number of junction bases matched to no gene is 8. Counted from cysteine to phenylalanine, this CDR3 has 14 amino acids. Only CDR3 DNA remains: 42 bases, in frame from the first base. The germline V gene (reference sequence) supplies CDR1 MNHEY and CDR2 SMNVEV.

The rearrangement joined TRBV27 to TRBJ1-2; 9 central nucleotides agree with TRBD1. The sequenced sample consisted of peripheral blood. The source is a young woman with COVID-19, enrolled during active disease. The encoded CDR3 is CASSSSGTGHGYTF. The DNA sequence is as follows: TGTGCCAGCAGTTCCTCCGGGACAGGGCACGGCTACACCTTC.